The T cell receptor (beta chain) under discussion was sequenced for a study of blood T cell repertoires in COVID-19. Study context: T cells, B-cell-depleted T cells, or PBMCs provided the cDNA or gDNA that served as material.

The assay was immunoSEQ multiplex PCR, and TCRdb's table has in-frame clones only and misses some. The table includes fewer than 130,000 clones, approximately 82% detected once. There are 14 residues in the CDR3. The V and J ends lost 0 bases and 2 bases respectively, with 4 bases between them. The germline V gene encodes CDR1 LGHNA and CDR2 YNFKEQ. Sequencing was carried out using peripheral blood. The source is an elderly woman with acute or convalescent COVID-19. The rearrangement uses TRBV4-2 and TRBJ2-2; D uncertain. The CDR3 spells CASSQDTNTGELFF. The DNA for the CDR3 is TGTGCCAGCAGCCAAGACACTAACACCGGGGAGCTGTTTTTT.